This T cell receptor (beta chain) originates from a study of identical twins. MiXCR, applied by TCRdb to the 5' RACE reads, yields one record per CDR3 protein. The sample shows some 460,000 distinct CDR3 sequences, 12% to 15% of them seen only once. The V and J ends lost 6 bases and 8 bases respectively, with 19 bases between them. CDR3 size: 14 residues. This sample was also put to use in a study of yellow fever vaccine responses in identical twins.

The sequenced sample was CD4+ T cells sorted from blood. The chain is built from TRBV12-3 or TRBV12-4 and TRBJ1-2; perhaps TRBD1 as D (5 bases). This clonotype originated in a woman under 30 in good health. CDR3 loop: CASSTGGQDRGYTF. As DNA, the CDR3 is TGTGCCAGCAGCACAGGCGGGCAGGATCGGGGCTACACCTTC.